Each of the 15 T cell receptor beta chains below was sequenced from the same sample in a study of blood T cell dynamics during melanoma immunotherapy. Some clones are missing from TCRdb's copy, which holds only in-frame ones; the method was immunoSEQ multiplex PCR. The sample has some 10,000 clones, roughly 81% seen once; the top ten hold roughly 15%. Time point in this sample: pre-treatment baseline. The material was blood, obtained from a patient treated with checkpoint blockade. The receptor set was obtained from a human donor with melanoma.

This clone was seen a single time. The chain joins TRBV5-1 to TRBJ1-2; D gene ambiguous. Trimming stripped 0 bases from V and 5 bases from J, with 17 bases between. CDR3 size: 16 residues. Germline V gives CDR1 SGHRS, CDR2 YFSETQ. Here the CDR3 reads CASSLALSRLVYGYTF. CDR3 sequence (DNA): TGCGCCAGCAGCTTGGCCCTGTCGCGGTTGGTTTATGGCTACACCTTC.

This chain uses TRBV15 with TRBJ1-2, with 10 bases matching TRBD1. The CDR3 has 16 amino acids. The J segment lost 2 bases and the V segment lost 1 base, leaving 4 bases of the junction unmatched. The germline gives CDR1 LNHNV, CDR2 YYDKDF (reference sequence). The CDR3 is CATSRAPGQGNYGYTF. CDR3 bases: TGTGCCACCAGCAGAGCCCCGGGACAGGGGAACTATGGCTACACCTTC. Full variable domain (rest looked up from reference TRBV15 and TRBJ1-2): DAMVIQNPRYQVTQFGKPVTLSCSQTLNHNVMYWYQQKSSQAPKLLFHYYDKDFNNEADTPDNFQSRRPNTSFCFLDIRSPGLGDTAMYLCATSRAPGQGNYGYTFGSGTRLTVV.

J is TRBJ2-1 and V is TRBV5-1; 9 nucleotides match TRBD1. The junction had 7 bases not matched to a gene; V was cut back by 0 bases and J by 6 bases. The CDR3 loop spans 16 amino acids. Germline V gene sequence: CDR1 SGHRS, CDR2 YFSETQ. The CDR3 DNA is TGCGCCAGCAGCTTGGCCGCCGGGACAGGGCTCAATGAGCAGTTCTTC. Encoded protein: CASSLAAGTGLNEQFF.

The genes are TRBV30 and TRBJ2-3; D might be TRBD2 (6 bases). The ends were cut back, 1 base at V and 0 bases at J, with 11 bases in the middle. This CDR3 has 15 amino acids. Germline V gene data show CDR1 as GTSNPN and CDR2 as SVGIG (reference sequence). The CDR3 protein is CAWSESGVSTDTQYF. Here the CDR3 DNA reads TGTGCCTGGAGTGAGTCGGGGGTCAGCACAGATACGCAGTATTTT.

The genes are TRBV7-9 and TRBJ1-4; D gene unclear. Germline CDR1 is SEHNR and CDR2 is FQNEAQ (reference sequence). The CDR3 totals 15 residues. V gave up 2 bases and J gave up 0 bases, with 7 bases separating them. The CDR3 sequence: CASSLRPATNEKLFF. CDR3 bases: TGTGCCAGCAGCTTACGCCCCGCAACTAATGAAAAACTGTTTTTT.

This rearrangement joins TRBV29-1 to TRBJ1-1, with D unclear. The CDR3 is made up of 12 amino acids. Germline V CDR1 and CDR2: SQVTM, ANQGSEA. Trimming removed 5 bases at V and 0 bases at J, with 7 bases between. CDR3 region: CSVHRLNTEAFF. The CDR3 DNA follows: TGCAGCGTTCATCGGTTGAACACTGAAGCTTTCTTT.

The chain links TRBV7-2 to TRBJ2-3; TRBD2 matches 8 bases. The CDR3 has 16 residues. Trimming removed 4 bases from V and 1 base from J; junction bases left unmatched: 7. Germline lookup yields CDR1 SGHTA and CDR2 FQGNSA. DNA for the CDR3: TGTGCCAGCAGCTCTCTTACCGGGGGGGGCACAGATACGCAGTATTTT. Protein sequence: CASSSLTGGGTDTQYF. Full variable domain (remainder filled in from reference TRBV7-2 and TRBJ2-3): GAGVSQSPSNKVTEKGKDVELRCDPISGHTALYWYRQSLGQGLEFLIYFQGNSAPDKSGLPSDRFSAERTGGSVSTLTIQRTQQEDSAVYLCASSSLTGGGTDTQYFGPGTRLTVL.

The gene calls are TRBV11-2 and TRBJ1-1; 7 bases line up with TRBD1. V shed 4 bases, J shed 2 bases, and the junction held 4 bases outside the gene matches. The CDR3 runs 14 residues. CDR1 is SGHAT and CDR2 is FQNNGV in the germline V gene. DNA for the CDR3: TGTGCCAGCAGCTCCTACAGGGGCAACACTGAAGCTTTCTTT. Protein product: CASSSYRGNTEAFF.

The chain couples TRBV30 to TRBJ1-2; D unresolved. Germline CDR1 is GTSNPN and CDR2 is SVGIG (reference sequence). V shed 4 bases and J shed 4 bases, with 16 bases lying between them. The CDR3 is 14 residues long. In nucleotides, the CDR3 is TGTGCCTGGAACCCTGGACGGATACCCTATGGCTACACCTTC. Translation: CAWNPGRIPYGYTF.

V gene TRBV19 combines with J gene TRBJ2-3; 7 bases are a match to TRBD1. V trimming: 10 bases; J trimming: 7 bases; junction bases outside the gene matches: 11. The CDR3 is 13 residues long. Germline CDR1 LNHDA, CDR2 SQIVND (reference sequence). The CDR3 DNA reads as TGTGCCACAATCCCGACAGGGATAAATACGCAGTATTTT. It translates to CATIPTGINTQYF. The whole variable domain, filled in from reference TRBV19 and TRBJ2-3, reads DGGITQSPKYLFRKEGQNVTLSCEQNLNHDAMYWYRQDPGQGLRLIYYSQIVNDFQKGDIAEGYSVSREKKESFPLTVTSAQKNPTAFYLCATIPTGINTQYFGPGTRLTVL.

The V call is TRBV11-1, the J call TRBJ1-1; D is unresolved. Germline CDR1 and CDR2: SGHAT and FQDESV (reference sequence). The CDR3 runs to 16 residues. V was trimmed by 6 bases and J by 0 bases, leaving 17 bases between them. This CDR3 reads CASSREGASMNTEAFF. The CDR3 DNA reads as TGTGCCAGCAGTCGCGAGGGTGCAAGCATGAACACTGAAGCTTTCTTT.

The J gene is TRBJ2-7, the V gene TRBV5-1; a possible D gene is TRBD2 (6 bases). Germline assignment: CDR1 SGHRS and CDR2 YFSETQ. The germline V and J ends were trimmed by 0 bases and 2 bases, with 15 bases remaining between them. The CDR3 length is 16 residues. CDR3 in amino acids: CASSLGGTSPTYEQYF. Here the CDR3 DNA reads TGCGCCAGCAGCTTGGGAGGGACTTCACCTACCTACGAGCAGTACTTC.

The chain recombines TRBV7-2 with TRBJ2-2; the match to TRBD1 covers 7 bases. Germline values: CDR1 SGHTA, CDR2 FQGNSA. V gave up 6 bases and J gave up 5 bases; unmatched junction bases: 3. This CDR3 has 13 amino acids. In nucleotides, the CDR3 is TGTGCCAGCAGAGTGACAGGGACCGGGGAGCTGTTTTTT. It is translated as CASRVTGTGELFF.

This clone was recorded only once. The chain carries TRBV19 and TRBJ2-7; TRBD1 is a possible D gene (6 bases). The CDR3 runs 13 residues. The germline gives CDR1 LNHDA, CDR2 SQIVND (reference sequence). The V and J ends lost 5 bases and 3 bases respectively, with 11 bases between them. The CDR3 spells CASSLEGGYEQYF. The CDR3 region has the DNA TGTGCCAGTAGTCTCGAAGGGGGCTACGAGCAGTACTTC.

The V gene is TRBV30, the J gene TRBJ1-1; D not resolved. Trimming pared 2 bases from V and 0 bases from J, leaving 10 bases between. The CDR3 is made up of 14 amino acids. Germline CDR1 is GTSNPN and CDR2 is SVGIG (reference sequence). The CDR3 coding sequence is TGTGCCTGGAGTAGTACTTCCATGAACACTGAAGCTTTCTTT. Translation gives CAWSSTSMNTEAFF.